This T cell receptor (beta chain) was recorded in a study of monozygotic twins with inflammatory bowel disease. TCRdb reanalyzed the 5' RACE reads, giving one entry per CDR3 protein sequence and no DNA. This table lists approximately 330,000 distinct CDR3 sequences. About this clonotype itself: The target antigen is unknown.

Study-level findings and limits: Results did not support any single strong IBD-associated signal or clonotype.

Germline V lookup: CDR1 KGHSH, CDR2 LQKENI. The CDR3 sequence is 15 residues long. Sequencing was carried out using blood. The V and J genes are TRBV18 and TRBJ1-1; absent DNA, TCRdb's TRBD1 call cannot be checked. The receptor was derived from a human donor with ulcerative colitis or Crohn's disease, or a healthy co-twin of an affected twin (not recorded which). The CDR3 protein is CASSQGAQMNTEAFF.